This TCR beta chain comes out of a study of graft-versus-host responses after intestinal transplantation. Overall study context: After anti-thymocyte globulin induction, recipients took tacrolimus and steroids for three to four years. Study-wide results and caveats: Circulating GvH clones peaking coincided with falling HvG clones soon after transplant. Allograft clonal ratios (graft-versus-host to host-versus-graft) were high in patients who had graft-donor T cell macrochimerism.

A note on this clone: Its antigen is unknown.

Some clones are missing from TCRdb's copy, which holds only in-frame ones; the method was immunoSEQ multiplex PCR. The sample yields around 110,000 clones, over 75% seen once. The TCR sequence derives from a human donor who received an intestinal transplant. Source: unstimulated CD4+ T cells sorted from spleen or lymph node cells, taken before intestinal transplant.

CDR3 protein: CASSYDRTGLYEQYF. In DNA form, the CDR3 reads TGTGCCAGCAGTTACGATCGGACAGGGCTCTACGAGCAGTACTTC. The chain carries TRBV6-5 and TRBJ2-7; 8 bases align to TRBD1. The J segment lost 3 bases and the V segment lost 2 bases, leaving 6 bases of the junction unmatched. The CDR3 sequence is 15 residues long. Germline CDR1 MNHEY, CDR2 SVGAGI.